Described below is a single T cell receptor (beta chain) sequence and its context. Its antigen is as yet unknown. The CDR3 has 14 residues. Per germline, CDR1 MGHRA and CDR2 YSYEKL. With V trimmed by 3 bases and J by 5 bases, 6 bases remained unmatched. The data originate from a study of cytomegalovirus exposure and HLA in healthy donors. Points from the study as a whole: Presence/absence analyses supposed approximately even sequencing depth among donors.

The PCR used 60 Vbeta and 13 Jbeta primers. The protocol was immunoSEQ multiplex PCR, while the TCRdb copy is restricted to in-frame clones and leaves out a portion. The sample consists of about 160,000 clones, roughly 78% of them appearing once. The J gene is TRBJ1-1, the V gene TRBV4-1, with 7 bases that match TRBD1. The sample was PBMCs. The sequence came from a man aged 35-49 years in good health and CMV-seropositive. CDR3 in amino acids: CASSQTTGATEAFF. In nucleotides, the CDR3 is TGCGCCAGCAGCCAGACCACAGGGGCGACTGAAGCTTTCTTT.